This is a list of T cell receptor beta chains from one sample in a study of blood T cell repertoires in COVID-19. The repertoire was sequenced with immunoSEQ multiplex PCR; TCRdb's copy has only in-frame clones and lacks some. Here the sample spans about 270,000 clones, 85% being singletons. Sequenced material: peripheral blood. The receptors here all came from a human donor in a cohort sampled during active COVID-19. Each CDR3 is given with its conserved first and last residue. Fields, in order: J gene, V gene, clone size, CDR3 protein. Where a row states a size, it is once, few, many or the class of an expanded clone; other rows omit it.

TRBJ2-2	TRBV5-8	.	CATNRGHTGELFF
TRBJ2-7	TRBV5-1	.	CASRVGAGALYEQYF
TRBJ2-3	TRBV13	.	CASSLTGLALGDTQYF
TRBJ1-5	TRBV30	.	CAWSGGTGREGQPQHF
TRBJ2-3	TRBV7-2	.	CASSLGLPSADTQYF
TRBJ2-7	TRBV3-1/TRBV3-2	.	CASSLTSGSYEQYF
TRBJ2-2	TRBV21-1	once	CASSKGTSGISNTGELFF
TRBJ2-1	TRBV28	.	CASRGHTSGVGQYSYNEQFF
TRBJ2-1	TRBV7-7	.	CASSPGGSSETSYNEQFF
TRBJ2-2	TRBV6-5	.	CASRGYTGELFF
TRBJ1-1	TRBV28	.	CASSLVESQAFF
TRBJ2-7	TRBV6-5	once	CASRGTKSSYEQYF
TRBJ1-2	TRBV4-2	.	CASSQGETYGYTF
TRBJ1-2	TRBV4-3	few	CASSQIQSYNYGYTF
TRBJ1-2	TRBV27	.	CASSSGYLSGGYTF
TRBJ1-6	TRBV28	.	CASSPGQTNSPLHF
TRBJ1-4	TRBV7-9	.	CASSRGRGEKLFF
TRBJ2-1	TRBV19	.	CASSLGTSGRGSSYNEQFF
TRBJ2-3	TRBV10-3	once	CAAALSEADTQYF
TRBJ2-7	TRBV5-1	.	CASSLTGTGNEQYF
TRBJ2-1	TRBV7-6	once	CASSLVVAGGGEQFF
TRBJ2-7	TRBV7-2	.	CASSFGPPGQGGEQYF
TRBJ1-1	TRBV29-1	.	CSVRDRPRGNTEAFF
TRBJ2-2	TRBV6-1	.	CASSDDSRWAGELFF
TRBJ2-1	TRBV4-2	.	CASSPSDRGSEQFF